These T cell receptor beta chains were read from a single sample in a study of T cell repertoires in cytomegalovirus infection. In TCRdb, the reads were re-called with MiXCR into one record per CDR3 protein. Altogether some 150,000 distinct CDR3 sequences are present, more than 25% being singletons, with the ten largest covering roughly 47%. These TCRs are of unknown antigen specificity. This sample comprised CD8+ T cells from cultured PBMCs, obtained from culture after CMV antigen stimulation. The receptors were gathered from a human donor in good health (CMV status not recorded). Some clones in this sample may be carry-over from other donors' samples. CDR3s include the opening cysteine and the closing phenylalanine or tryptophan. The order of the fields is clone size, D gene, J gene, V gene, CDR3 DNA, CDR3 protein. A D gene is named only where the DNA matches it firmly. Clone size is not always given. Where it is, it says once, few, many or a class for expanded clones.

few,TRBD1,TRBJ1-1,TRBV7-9,TGTGCCAGCAGCATGACAGGGATTGAAGCTTTCTTT,CASSMTGIEAFF
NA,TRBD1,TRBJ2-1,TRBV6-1,TGTGCCAGCAGTGAAGTCTGGCCAGGGGGCGGGGATGAGCAGTTCTTC,CASSEVWPGGGDEQFF
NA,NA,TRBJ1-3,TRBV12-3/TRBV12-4,TGTGCCAGCAGTTCCCGGACTGCGGCTGGAAACACCATATATTTT,CASSSRTAAGNTIYF
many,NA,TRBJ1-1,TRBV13,TGTGCCAGCAGCTTAGAGGGGGGAGGGACTGAAGCTTTCTTT,CASSLEGGGTEAFF
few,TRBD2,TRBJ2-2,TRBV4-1,TGCGCCAGCAGCTATCGGGGGGAGGACACCGGGGAGCTGTTTTTT,CASSYRGEDTGELFF
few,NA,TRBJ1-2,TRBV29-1,TGCAGCGTTGAACTAGTGGACAGTTACTATGGCTACACCTTC,CSVELVDSYYGYTF
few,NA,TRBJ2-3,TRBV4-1,TGCGCCAGCAGCCGATCATTCGGTAGCACAGATACGCAGTATTTT,CASSRSFGSTDTQYF
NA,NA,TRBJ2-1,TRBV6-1,TGTGCCAGCAGTGAATCTCAGCTTTTCTCCTACAATGAGCAGTTCTTC,CASSESQLFSYNEQFF
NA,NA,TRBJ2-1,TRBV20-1,TGCAGTGCTTCGCCCCCCGGGGATGAGCAGTTCTTC,CSASPPGDEQFF
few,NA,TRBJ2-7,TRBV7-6,TGTGCCAGCAGCTTAGGCAAGGCCGTCGGACGTGAGCAGTACTTC,CASSLGKAVGREQYF
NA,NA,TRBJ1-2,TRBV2,TGTGCCAGCAGTGAAGAATATGGCTACACCTTC,CASSEEYGYTF
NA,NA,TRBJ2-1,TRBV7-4,TGTGCCAGCAGCCCCCCGGACTATTCCAGTGAGCAGTTCTTC,CASSPPDYSSEQFF
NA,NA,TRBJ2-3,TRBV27,TGTGCCAGCAGCCGCGGGGGCCGCGGTAATACGCAGTATTTT,CASSRGGRGNTQYF
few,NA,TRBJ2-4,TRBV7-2,TGTGCCAGCAGCCGGGTGGGCTCAACGGACATTCAGTACTTC,CASSRVGSTDIQYF
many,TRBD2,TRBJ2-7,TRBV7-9,TGTGCCAGCAGCCTAGAGGGAGGGAACGAGCAGTACTTC,CASSLEGGNEQYF
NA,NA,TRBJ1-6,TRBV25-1,TGTGCCAGCAGCGACAACGTCCCCGACCGGAGGGGTTCACCCCTCCACTTT,CASSDNVPDRRGSPLHF